The 20 T cell receptor beta chains given below trace back to one sample, sequenced in a study of blood T cell repertoires in COVID-19. Measured with immunoSEQ multiplex PCR; TCRdb has only the in-frame clones, and not every one. This table holds under 150,000 clones, approximately 90% found once. The sequenced sample consisted of peripheral blood. These receptors came from a man aged 50-60 years with active or convalescent COVID-19.

The chain couples TRBV18 to TRBJ2-3; 9 bases align to TRBD2. Trimming cost V 3 bases and J 2 bases; bases outside gene matches: 6. The CDR3 loop spans 16 amino acids. CDR1 is KGHSH, CDR2 LQKENI, per germline. The CDR3 reads CASSPSGGRATDTQYF. DNA for the CDR3: TGTGCCAGCTCACCCTCTGGCGGGAGGGCCACAGATACGCAGTATTTT. Full variable domain (outside the CDR3, taken from reference TRBV18 and TRBJ2-3): NAGVMQNPRHLVRRRGQEARLRCSPMKGHSHVYWYRQLPEEGLKFMVYLQKENIIDESGMPKERFSAEFPKEGPSILRIQQVVRGDSAAYFCASSPSGGRATDTQYFGPGTRLTVL.

The chain combines TRBV18 with TRBJ2-2; the match to TRBD2 covers 8 bases. CDR1 is KGHSH and CDR2 is LQKENI in the germline V gene. The CDR3 contains 15 residues. V lost 3 bases, J lost 1 base, and 1 base stayed unmatched. The CDR3: CASSPAGGNTGELFF. The CDR3 bases are TGTGCCAGCTCACCGGCGGGAGGGAACACCGGGGAGCTGTTTTTT.

CDR3 DNA sequence: TGTGCCAGCAACCCGGGACAGCGGAACCCCAAAAACATTCAGTACTTC. Its translation is CASNPGQRNPKNIQYF. V is TRBV2 and J is TRBJ2-4; 7 bases fit TRBD1. The CDR3 is 16 amino acids. Germline-derived CDR1 and CDR2 are SNHLY and FYNNEI. Unmatched junction bases numbered 11, after V lost 7 bases and J lost 2 bases.

The chain couples TRBV19 to TRBJ2-5; perhaps TRBD2 as D (6 bases). Trimming pared 5 bases from V and 3 bases from J, leaving 10 bases between. The CDR3 has 13 amino acids. Germline V lookup: CDR1 LNHDA, CDR2 SQIVND (reference sequence). CDR3 bases: TGTGCCAGTAGTGAGACTAGAGAAGAGACCCAGTACTTC. It encodes CASSETREETQYF. Together with reference TRBV19 and TRBJ2-5, the CDR3 gives the full variable domain: DGGITQSPKYLFRKEGQNVTLSCEQNLNHDAMYWYRQDPGQGLRLIYYSQIVNDFQKGDIAEGYSVSREKKESFPLTVTSAQKNPTAFYLCASSETREETQYFGPGTRLLVL.

The chain is built from TRBV7-8 and TRBJ1-6, with TRBD1 as a possible D gene (5 bases). CDR1 and CDR2 (germline): SGHVS, FQNEAQ. V gave up 5 bases and J gave up 10 bases, with 15 bases separating them. This CDR3 is 14 amino acids long. The CDR3 spells CASSPGGNSSPLHF. The CDR3 region has the DNA TGTGCCAGCAGCCCCGGGGGGAATTCATCACCCCTCCACTTT. The full variable domain, in which reference TRBV7-8 and TRBJ1-6 provide the parts outside the CDR3, is GAGVSQSPRYKVAKRGQDVALRCDPISGHVSLFWYQQALGQGPEFLTYFQNEAQLDKSGLPSDRFFAERPEGSVSTLKIQRTQQEDSAVYLCASSPGGNSSPLHFGNGTRLTVT.

V and J are TRBV12-3 or TRBV12-4 and TRBJ1-1; D uncertain. The CDR3 length is 13 residues. V gave up 3 bases and J gave up 2 bases, with 7 bases separating them. The CDR3 DNA reads as TGTGCCAGCAGTTTCGGACTTAACACTGAAGCTTTCTTT. It encodes CASSFGLNTEAFF.

V usage is TRBV6-5 and J usage is TRBJ2-5, with TRBD1 identical over 9 bases. V lost 6 bases and J lost 5; bases outside the gene matches: 10. The CDR3 length is 15 residues. The germline CDR1 and CDR2 sequences are MNHEY and SVGAGI. The CDR3 DNA reads as TGTGCCAGCAGACCCTCTGGGACAGGGTGGGAGACCCAGTACTTC. It yields the protein CASRPSGTGWETQYF.

The chain links TRBV28 to TRBJ1-4; no clear D. Deletions cut 3 bases from V and 8 bases from J, with 19 bases between. CDR3 size: 16 residues. Germline-derived CDR1 and CDR2 are MDHEN and SYDVKM. The CDR3 is CASSFSLGRRVEKLFF. The CDR3 region has the DNA TGTGCCAGCAGTTTTTCCCTTGGCCGGCGGGTAGAAAAACTGTTTTTT.

V usage is TRBV6-2 or TRBV6-3 and J usage is TRBJ2-1, with D possibly being TRBD2 (7 bases). Trimming cost V 2 bases and J 8 bases, with 16 bases left between them. CDR3 size: 15 residues. CDR1 and CDR2 from the germline V gene are MNHEY and SVGEGT. CDR3 amino acids: CASSYGGGPWDEQFF. CDR3 nucleotide sequence: TGTGCCAGCAGTTACGGGGGGGGCCCCTGGGATGAGCAGTTCTTC.

This clone was seen only a few times. The rearrangement uses TRBV13 and TRBJ2-1, with 8 positions matching TRBD2. The V and J ends lost 5 bases and 6 bases, in that order; junction bases with no gene match: 12. The CDR3 totals 16 residues. Germline CDR1 reads PRHDT; CDR2 reads FYEKMQ (reference sequence). The CDR3 here is CASSRKLAGGSNEQFF. CDR3 bases: TGTGCCAGCAGCCGCAAACTGGCGGGGGGCTCCAATGAGCAGTTCTTC. Based on the CDR3 plus reference TRBV13 and TRBJ2-1, the full variable domain is AAGVIQSPRHLIKEKRETATLKCYPIPRHDTVYWYQQGPGQDPQFLISFYEKMQSDKGSIPDRFSAQQFSDYHSELNMSSLELGDSALYFCASSRKLAGGSNEQFFGPGTRLTVL.

J is TRBJ1-2 and V is TRBV18; 7 nucleotides align to TRBD1. This CDR3 spans 16 amino acids. The ends lost 6 bases at V and 7 bases at J; junction bases unmatched: 17. The V gene's germline CDR1 is KGHSH and CDR2 LQKENI. CDR3 region: CASSPLKEGAIGGYTF. In nucleotides, the CDR3 is TGTGCCAGCTCGCCCTTAAAGGAGGGGGCGATCGGTGGCTACACCTTC. The full variable domain, with the rest looked up from reference TRBV18 and TRBJ1-2, is NAGVMQNPRHLVRRRGQEARLRCSPMKGHSHVYWYRQLPEEGLKFMVYLQKENIIDESGMPKERFSAEFPKEGPSILRIQQVVRGDSAAYFCASSPLKEGAIGGYTFGSGTRLTVV.

The chain employs TRBV5-1 and TRBJ2-3; 15 bases agree with TRBD2. CDR3 length: 18 amino acids. V lost 4 bases, J lost 2 bases, and 8 bases stayed unmatched. Germline loops: CDR1 SGHRS, CDR2 YFSETQ. The CDR3 here is CASSAGLAGGSHTDTQYF. The DNA of the CDR3 is TGCGCCAGCAGCGCGGGACTAGCGGGAGGATCTCACACAGATACGCAGTATTTT.

A few counts support this clone. The chain joins TRBV19 to TRBJ1-4; 7 bases align to TRBD1. The trim removed 9 bases at V and 0 bases at J, leaving 13 bases unmatched. Germline V gene data show CDR1 as LNHDA and CDR2 as SQIVND (reference sequence). This CDR3 region has 17 residues. The CDR3 reads CASETGRRTTTNEKLFF. In nucleotides, the CDR3 is TGTGCCAGCGAGACAGGGCGCCGCACAACAACTAATGAAAAACTGTTTTTT. The variable domain in full, completed from reference TRBV19 and TRBJ1-4, reads DGGITQSPKYLFRKEGQNVTLSCEQNLNHDAMYWYRQDPGQGLRLIYYSQIVNDFQKGDIAEGYSVSREKKESFPLTVTSAQKNPTAFYLCASETGRRTTTNEKLFFGSGTQLSVL.

The chain is built from TRBV5-1 and TRBJ2-1, with 10 bases matching TRBD1. This CDR3 contains 16 residues. Germline values: CDR1 SGHRS, CDR2 YFSETQ. Trimming removed 3 bases from V and 10 bases from J; junction bases left unmatched: 13. CDR3 DNA: TGCGCCAGCAGCTGGGACAGGGGAGGCCTCAAAGCGGAGCAGTTCTTC. It encodes CASSWDRGGLKAEQFF. Full variable domain (missing parts from reference TRBV5-1 and TRBJ2-1): KAGVTQTPRYLIKTRGQQVTLSCSPISGHRSVSWYQQTPGQGLQFLFEYFSETQRNKGNFPGRFSGRQFSNSRSEMNVSTLELGDSALYLCASSWDRGGLKAEQFFGPGTRLTVL.

J is TRBJ2-4 and V is TRBV18; D is perhaps TRBD2 (5 bases). The length of the CDR3 is 17 residues. The V gene lost 3 bases and the J gene lost 0 bases, with 15 bases spanning the gap. Germline V gives CDR1 KGHSH, CDR2 LQKENI. The CDR3 here is CASSPMSRGLAKNIQYF. The DNA of the CDR3 is TGTGCCAGCTCACCGATGAGCAGAGGGCTAGCCAAAAACATTCAGTACTTC. Complete variable domain (other parts from reference TRBV18 and TRBJ2-4): NAGVMQNPRHLVRRRGQEARLRCSPMKGHSHVYWYRQLPEEGLKFMVYLQKENIIDESGMPKERFSAEFPKEGPSILRIQQVVRGDSAAYFCASSPMSRGLAKNIQYFGAGTRLSVL.

The CDR3 spells CASGFGTGEYGYTF. DNA of the CDR3: TGTGCTAGTGGTTTCGGTACAGGGGAGTATGGCTACACCTTC. The chain is built from TRBV12-5 and TRBJ1-2, with TRBD1 identical over 7 bases. V dropped 3 bases and J dropped 5; count of bases not matched to a gene: 6. Germline CDR1 LGHNT, CDR2 FRNRAP. This CDR3 is built from 14 residues.

The chain is built from TRBV28 and TRBJ1-5; D unresolved. The CDR3 has 14 residues. Trimming removed 5 bases from V and 8 bases from J, with 16 bases in between. Germline assignment: CDR1 MDHEN and CDR2 SYDVKM. DNA for the CDR3: TGTGCCAGCAGTGAGGGAGGTGCCTTTGAGCCCCAGCATTTT. Protein product: CASSEGGAFEPQHF.

The CDR3 region is CASSVVAGAYEQYF. As DNA, the CDR3 is TGTGCCAGTTCCGTAGTAGCGGGTGCTTACGAGCAGTACTTC. The chain employs TRBV19 and TRBJ2-7; 7 bases are a match to TRBD2. Germline V lookup: CDR1 LNHDA, CDR2 SQIVND (reference sequence). Trimming at V came to 8 bases and at J to 4 bases, leaving 11 bases not matched to a gene. This CDR3 region has 14 residues.

The V call is TRBV28, the J call TRBJ2-7; the match to TRBD2 covers 8 bases. Unmatched junction bases numbered 7, after V lost 6 bases and J lost 3 bases. In germline, CDR1 is MDHEN, CDR2 SYDVKM. The CDR3 covers 14 residues. CDR3 nucleotides: TGTGCCAGCAGAAGCGGGAGTGAGGGCTACGAGCAGTACTTC. Amino acid sequence: CASRSGSEGYEQYF.

The V and J genes are TRBV2 and TRBJ1-1; 7 bases agree with TRBD1. V was clipped by 2 bases and J by 9 bases; unmatched bases: 6. Germline CDR1 is SNHLY and CDR2 is FYNNEI. The CDR3 length is 13 residues. The CDR3 coding sequence is TGTGCCAGCAGTGAAAGGCCGGGACAGAAAGCTTTCTTT. Its translation: CASSERPGQKAFF.